The clone carrying this TCR beta chain was picked up one time. What it binds is not known. Time point indicated: recipient sample about 28 days before transplant, after cytoreduction. V gave up 0 bases and J gave up 0 bases, with 8 bases separating them. Germline CDR1 and CDR2: MGHDK and SYGVNS. The CDR3 spans 16 residues. The entry originates in a study of T cell clonotyping in hematopoietic cell transplantation. Findings of the study overall: Recipient TCR diversity dropped after transplant; expanded clonotypes rose from day 30 to 180. Cells were unsorted, so CD4 and CD8 contributions were not separated. Higher Inverse Simpson Index values in graft donor and pretransplant recipient predicted broader posttransplant TCR diversity.

This table comes from immunoSEQ multiplex PCR, and its TCRdb copy is limited to in-frame clones, with some not included. The profile shows more than 20,000 clones, roughly 88% of them singletons. The source is a woman aged 60 to 75 with acute myeloid leukemia. Some clones in this sample may be carry-over from other donors' samples. J is TRBJ1-4 and V is TRBV25-1; no reliable D call. The material sequenced was peripheral blood mononuclear cells, taken before stem cell transplant. The CDR3 loop is CASSEYASATNEKLFF. The CDR3 DNA reads as TGTGCCAGCAGTGAATACGCGAGCGCAACTAATGAAAAACTGTTTTTT.